These 2 T cell receptor beta chains came from one sample sequenced in a study of low-dose radiotherapy and immunotherapy resistance in tumors. Alpha- and beta-chain coverage of first-strand cDNA came from TRAV- and TRBV-specific primers. With a constant-region primer and a V-primer adapter, TCRs were subjected to roughly 20 PCR cycles of amplification. TCRdb reanalysed the reads using MiXCR and keeps one entry per CDR3 protein. The sample holds under 70,000 distinct CDR3 sequences; 23% are singletons and the top ten take around 7%. Time point here: after trial treatment. Sample treatment: LDRT plus nivolumab, ipilimumab, low-dose cyclophosphamide and aspirin (RACIN trial). The material was PBMCs, obtained after low-dose radiotherapy plus immunotherapy. These TCRs come from a male donor with prostate cancer.

This clonotype showed up many times. This chain links TRBV24-1 with TRBJ2-5; 7 bases map to TRBD1. The CDR3 consists of 13 residues. Per the germline V gene, CDR1 is KGHDR and CDR2 is SFDVKD. V trimming: 10 bases; J trimming: 5 bases; junction bases outside the gene matches: 9. The chain's CDR3 is CATARGFGETQYF. The CDR3 DNA is TGTGCCACAGCCAGGGGGTTCGGGGAGACCCAGTACTTC.

This clonotype was counted ten times or more. The genes are TRBV4-2 and TRBJ2-3; D perhaps matches TRBD2 (5 bases). The V end lost 2 bases, the J end lost 0 bases, and 9 bases lay between the germline ends. The CDR3 is 15 residues long. Germline assignment: CDR1 LGHNA and CDR2 YNFKEQ. This CDR3 is CASSQTDYSTDTQYF. As DNA, the CDR3 is TGTGCCAGCAGCCAAACCGACTATAGCACAGATACGCAGTATTTT.